This T cell receptor (beta chain) appears in the sequencing data of a study of blood T cell repertoires in COVID-19. Study-level background: Italy, Spain and the United States were the sources of the convalescent and acute COVID-19 samples. The analysed material was cDNA or gDNA that came from T cells, B-cell-depleted T cells, or PBMCs.

In the source study's methods: Reference gene primer amplification in the assay estimated nucleated cell counts. Generated by immunoSEQ multiplex PCR, the TCRdb table keeps only in-frame clones and is missing some. D and trimming come from the DNA, and the V and J calls and clone size come from that table. The table shows some 200,000 clones, with 65% to 85% occurring only once. The length of the CDR3 is 14 residues. V gave up 4 bases and J gave up 0 bases, with 11 bases separating them. From germline, CDR1 is SGDLS and CDR2 YYNGEE. The receptor comes from a human donor with acute or convalescent COVID-19. The donor label of this sample is uncertain. Sequenced sample: peripheral blood. V is TRBV9 and J is TRBJ2-7; perhaps TRBD2 as D (6 bases). For the CDR3, the DNA is TGTGCCAGCAGCCGAGTGGGGGGCTCCTACGAGCAGTACTTC. Amino acid sequence: CASSRVGGSYEQYF. Looking up the rest from reference TRBV9 and TRBJ2-7 gives the full variable domain: DSGVTQTPKHLITATGQRVTLRCSPRSGDLSVYWYQQSLDQGLQFLIQYYNGEERAKGNILERFSAQQFPDLHSELNLSSLELGDSALYFCASSRVGGSYEQYFGPGTRLTVT.